This TCR beta chain was profiled in a study of graft-versus-host responses after intestinal transplantation. In the study overall: Recipients had transplants, and these were multivisceral, liver-intestinal, or isolated intestinal.

Method: immunoSEQ multiplex PCR; TCRdb's copy keeps in-frame clones and lacks some. The sample holds some 84,000 clones, around 80% seen once. Germline-derived CDR1 and CDR2 are SGHAT and FQNNGV. V gave up 5 bases and J gave up 1 base; unmatched junction bases: 8. This CDR3 contains 16 residues. Study observations and caveats: Early HvG declines after transplant were associated with peak circulating GvH clone levels.

This clone was detected only once. Its antigen is undetermined. This rearrangement joins TRBV11-2 to TRBJ2-1; 7 nucleotides align to TRBD2. This material consisted of unstimulated CD4+ T cells sorted from spleen or lymph node cells, taken before intestinal transplant. The sequence derives from a human donor who received an intestinal transplant. The CDR3 nucleotides read TGTGCCAGCAGCCACCTCGGCGGGAGATCCTACAATGAGCAGTTCTTC. Its translation: CASSHLGGRSYNEQFF.